This entry lists 15 T cell receptor beta chains sequenced from one sample in a study of CD8 T cells in ankylosing spondylitis (dated by TCRdb to the late 2010s). Library preparation employed 5' RACE. The sample was run on an Illumina HiSeq 2500. TCRdb reworked the public reads: Q25 trimming with fastp, MiXCR clone assembly, productive beta chains retained. Here each entry gathers all rows of one CDR3 protein and keeps the most common genes and DNA. The sample table records around 250,000 distinct CDR3 sequences; roughly 18% of these occur just once. The top ten clones comprise approximately 33% of the sample. The sequenced sample was blood, either unsorted or a sorted T cell fraction (not recorded which). These receptors were obtained from a male donor with ankylosing spondylitis or in good health (not recorded which).

This sequence joins TRBV6-1 and TRBJ2-3; 8 positions agree with TRBD1. J gave up 4 bases and V 3 bases, and 3 bases lay outside the gene matches. Germline CDR1 MNHNS, CDR2 SASEGT. The CDR3 runs to 14 residues. CDR3 sequence (DNA): TGTGCCAGCAGTGACAGGGGGCCCGCAGATACGCAGTATTTT. As protein: CASSDRGPADTQYF.

V and J are TRBV5-1 and TRBJ2-1, with D uncertain. CDR1 SGHRS and CDR2 YFSETQ come from the germline V gene. Between the trimmed V and J ends, which lost 4 bases and 0 bases, there was a span of 11 bases. This CDR3 spans 15 amino acids. The CDR3 sequence: CASSIDLFSYNEQFF. DNA for the CDR3: TGCGCCAGCAGCATAGACCTCTTCTCCTACAATGAGCAGTTCTTC.

This clonotype was found many times. CDR3 sequence: CASSFRRDGEQYF. Here the CDR3 DNA reads TGTGCCAGCAGTTTCCGGCGGGATGGCGAGCAGTACTTC. V is TRBV12-3 or TRBV12-4 and J is TRBJ2-7, with TRBD2 as a possible D gene (6 bases). The CDR3 consists of 13 residues. Trimming took 3 bases from V and 6 from J, leaving 12 bases between them.

This chain connects TRBV29-1 to TRBJ2-7; TRBD2 agrees at 11 bases. The J segment lost 1 base and the V segment lost 6 bases, leaving 8 bases of the junction unmatched. Germline V gives CDR1 SQVTM, CDR2 ANQGSEA. The CDR3 is made up of 15 amino acids. CDR3 amino acids: CSVRLAGYGSYEQYF. The CDR3 region has the DNA TGCAGCGTGCGACTAGCGGGATATGGGTCCTACGAGCAGTACTTC.

The rearrangement uses TRBV10-3 and TRBJ2-3; D not resolved. Germline V gene lookup returns CDR1 ENHRY and CDR2 SYGVKD. The CDR3 loop spans 14 amino acids. V shed 9 bases and J shed 0 bases, with 13 bases lying between them. For the CDR3, the DNA is TGTGCCATTCGGTGGCGGAATAGCACAGATACGCAGTATTTT. Translated, it gives CAIRWRNSTDTQYF.

The chain couples TRBV7-6 to TRBJ1-1; TRBD1 might be the D (6 bases). The CDR3 contains 13 residues. V was cut by 5 bases and J by 5 bases, with 12 bases left in between. Germline-derived CDR1 and CDR2 are SGHVS and FNYEAQ. CDR3 in DNA: TGTGCCAGCAGCCGCGGGGGGGCAACTGAAGCTTTCTTT. Amino acids: CASSRGGATEAFF.

This chain uses TRBV4-1 with TRBJ1-1, with 8 nucleotides matching TRBD1. V lost 3 bases and J lost 5; bases outside the gene matches: 17. Looked up from germline, CDR1 is MGHRA and CDR2 is YSYEKL. The CDR3 sequence is 18 residues long. As DNA, the CDR3 is TGCGCCAGCAGCCACCAACCCGGGACAGGCGAGGAGGGTACTGAAGCTTTCTTT. Translating it yields CASSHQPGTGEEGTEAFF.

This chain links TRBV6-1 with TRBJ2-4; 10 bases are shared with TRBD2. CDR3 length: 17 amino acids. CDR1 is MNHNS and CDR2 is SASEGT in the germline V gene. The ends lost 3 bases at V and 0 bases at J; junction bases unmatched: 5. CDR3 nucleotide sequence: TGTGCCAGCAGTGAGATAGCGGGAGGACTAGCCAAAAACATTCAGTACTTC. It is translated as CASSEIAGGLAKNIQYF.

This clonotype was seen once. V is TRBV29-1 and J is TRBJ2-1; no reliable D call. The CDR3 spans 15 residues. Germline CDR1 and CDR2: SQVTM and ANQGSEA. Trimming took off 1 base at V and 1 base at J, with 11 bases between the two ends. CDR3 protein: CSVEVRSGSYNEQFF. The CDR3 DNA reads as TGCAGCGTTGAAGTTAGGTCAGGATCCTACAATGAGCAGTTCTTC.

V gene TRBV4-2 combines with J gene TRBJ2-7, with 8 positions matching TRBD1. J lost 3 bases, V lost 5 bases, and 9 bases had no gene match. Germline V gives CDR1 LGHNA, CDR2 YNFKEQ. This CDR3 has 15 residues. The DNA of the CDR3 is TGTGCCAGCAGCTACTCCCAGGACAGGGTCTACGAGCAGTACTTC. This encodes CASSYSQDRVYEQYF.

This clonotype was counted between two and nine times. The V call is TRBV21-1, the J call TRBJ1-2. TRBV21-1 is described as a pseudogene. The CDR3 length is 11 residues. The CDR3, as DNA: TGTGCCAGCAGCAACGGGGAGGGCTACACCTTC. Protein sequence: CASSNGEGYTF.

The chain recombines TRBV7-2 with TRBJ2-1; no reliable D call. V was cut by 4 bases and J by 5 bases, with 18 bases left in between. This CDR3 contains 16 residues. Germline V lookup: CDR1 SGHTA, CDR2 FQGNSA. CDR3 DNA: TGTGCCAGCAGCTCACCTAGGGCCTTAGCCGACAATGAGCAGTTCTTC. Translating it yields CASSSPRALADNEQFF. The variable domain in full, completed from reference TRBV7-2 and TRBJ2-1, reads GAGVSQSPSNKVTEKGKDVELRCDPISGHTALYWYRQSLGQGLEFLIYFQGNSAPDKSGLPSDRFSAERTGGSVSTLTIQRTQQEDSAVYLCASSSPRALADNEQFFGPGTRLTVL.

This clonotype occurred a few times. The chain joins TRBV27 to TRBJ2-5; D might be TRBD1 (6 bases). Germline loops: CDR1 MNHEY, CDR2 SMNVEV (reference sequence). This CDR3 spans 12 amino acids. Trimming removed 3 bases from V and 12 bases from J, with 14 bases in between. The CDR3 here is CASSFPRGPKYF. Here the CDR3 DNA reads TGTGCCAGCAGTTTCCCCAGGGGCCCTAAGTACTTC.

This clonotype was recorded many times. The CDR3 is CASSYPTGTGIYEQYF. The CDR3 DNA reads TGTGCCAGCAGTTACCCGACCGGGACAGGGATCTACGAGCAGTACTTC. The V gene is TRBV6-5, the J gene TRBJ2-7; 9 positions agree with TRBD1. The CDR3 extends over 16 amino acids. Germline CDR1 reads MNHEY; CDR2 reads SVGAGI. With V trimmed by 2 bases and J by 3 bases, 8 bases remained unmatched.

This clonotype showed up just a few times. The chain uses TRBV27 and TRBJ2-3, with a weak D call TRBD2 (6 bases). The V end lost 3 bases, the J end lost 7 bases, and 11 bases lay between the germline ends. Germline loops: CDR1 MNHEY, CDR2 SMNVEV (reference sequence). The CDR3 extends over 13 amino acids. Here the CDR3 reads CASSLGEAYTQYF. Written as DNA, the CDR3 is TGTGCCAGCAGTTTGGGGGAGGCCTATACGCAGTATTTT.